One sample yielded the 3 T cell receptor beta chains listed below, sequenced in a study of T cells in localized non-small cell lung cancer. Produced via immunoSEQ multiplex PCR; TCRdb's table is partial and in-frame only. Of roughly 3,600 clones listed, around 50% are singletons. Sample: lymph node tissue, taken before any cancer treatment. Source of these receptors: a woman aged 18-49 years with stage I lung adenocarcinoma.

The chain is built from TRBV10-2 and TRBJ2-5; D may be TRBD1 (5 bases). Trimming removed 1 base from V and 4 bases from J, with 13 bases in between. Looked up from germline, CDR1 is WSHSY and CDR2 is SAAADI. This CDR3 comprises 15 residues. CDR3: CASSEWLGARETQYF. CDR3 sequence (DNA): TGCGCCAGCAGTGAGTGGCTAGGGGCGAGAGAGACCCAGTACTTC.

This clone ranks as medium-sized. DNA for the CDR3: TGTGCCAGCAGCCCGGGAGTCTCCTACAATGAGCAGTTCTTC. It encodes CASSPGVSYNEQFF. This chain uses TRBV11-3 with TRBJ2-1; TRBD2 might be the D (6 bases). The CDR3 has 14 amino acids. V lost 5 bases, J lost 0 bases, and 8 bases lay in between. The germline V gene encodes CDR1 SGHNT and CDR2 YENEEA.

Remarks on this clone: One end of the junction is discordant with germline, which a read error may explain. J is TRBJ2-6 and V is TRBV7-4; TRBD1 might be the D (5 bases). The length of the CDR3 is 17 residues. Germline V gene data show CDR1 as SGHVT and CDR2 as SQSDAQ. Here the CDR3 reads CASSLITSVPGANVLTF. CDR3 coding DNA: TGTGCCAGCAGCTTGATAACATCGGTTCCTGGGGCCAACGTCCTAACTTTC.